This passage covers 6 T cell receptor beta chains from one sample sequenced in a study of long-term antiretroviral therapy in people with HIV. At survey level, the immunoSEQ assay was run in its v3.0 version. The protocol was immunoSEQ multiplex PCR, while the TCRdb copy is restricted to in-frame clones and leaves out a portion. The sample lists about 6,700 clones, around 70% seen once, with 7.5% in the top ten. The sample consisted of unsorted PBMCs, taken 0.1 years before starting antiretroviral therapy. Receptor source: a man younger than 35 with HIV.

The chain joins TRBV4-2 to TRBJ1-1; D gene ambiguous. The CDR3 runs to 15 residues. Between the trimmed V and J ends, which lost 0 bases and 3 bases, there was a span of 11 bases. CDR1 and CDR2 from the germline V gene are LGHNA and YNFKEQ. Here the CDR3 reads CASSQETAWHTEAFF. In nucleotides, the CDR3 is TGTGCCAGCAGCCAAGAGACGGCTTGGCACACTGAAGCTTTCTTT.

The rearrangement joins TRBV7-9 to TRBJ1-5; 7 bases agree with TRBD1. The CDR3 length is 14 residues. CDR1 is SEHNR, CDR2 FQNEAQ, per germline (reference sequence). With V trimmed by 0 bases and J by 5 bases, 1 base remained unmatched. CDR3 in DNA: TGTGCCAGCAGCTTAGCTGACAGGGATCAGCCCCAGCATTTT. Translated: CASSLADRDQPQHF.

The J gene is TRBJ1-4, the V gene TRBV5-4; D is uncertain. The CDR3 is made up of 14 amino acids. V lost 3 bases and J lost 7, with 13 bases in between. Germline CDR1 and CDR2: SGHNT and YYREEE (reference sequence). The CDR3 bases are TGTGCCAGCAGCTCGGATCTACGGCCTGAAAAACTGTTTTTT. It is translated as CASSSDLRPEKLFF.

This chain links TRBV5-4 with TRBJ1-3; TRBD1 matches 7 bases. The J segment lost 0 bases and the V segment lost 2 bases, leaving 5 bases of the junction unmatched. The V gene's germline CDR1 is SGHNT and CDR2 YYREEE (reference sequence). The CDR3 extends over 16 amino acids. In DNA form, the CDR3 reads TGTGCCAGCAGCTTCGGACAGGCCTACTCTGGAAACACCATATATTTT. This translates into CASSFGQAYSGNTIYF. The full variable domain, completed using reference TRBV5-4 and TRBJ1-3, is ETGVTQSPTHLIKTRGQQVTLRCSSQSGHNTVSWYQQALGQGPQFIFQYYREEENGRGNFPPRFSGLQFPNYSSELNVNALELDDSALYLCASSFGQAYSGNTIYFGEGSWLTVV.

The V gene is TRBV30, the J gene TRBJ2-3, with TRBD2 matching 8 bases. V shed 3 bases and J 5 bases; nucleotides not matched to a gene: 13. The CDR3 runs 16 residues. CDR1 and CDR2 (germline): GTSNPN, SVGIG (reference sequence). The CDR3 spells CAWRSKRGTIRDTQYF. The CDR3 DNA is TGTGCCTGGAGATCTAAGCGGGGGACGATCAGAGATACGCAGTATTTT.

The gene calls are TRBV5-4 and TRBJ2-5; 7 bases line up with TRBD1. J was trimmed by 4 bases and V by 2 bases; bases with no gene match: 11. The length of the CDR3 is 16 residues. Germline CDR1 SGHNT, CDR2 YYREEE (reference sequence). CDR3: CASSLSPGQLRETQYF. The CDR3, as DNA: TGTGCCAGCAGCTTAAGCCCGGGACAGCTGAGAGAGACCCAGTACTTC.